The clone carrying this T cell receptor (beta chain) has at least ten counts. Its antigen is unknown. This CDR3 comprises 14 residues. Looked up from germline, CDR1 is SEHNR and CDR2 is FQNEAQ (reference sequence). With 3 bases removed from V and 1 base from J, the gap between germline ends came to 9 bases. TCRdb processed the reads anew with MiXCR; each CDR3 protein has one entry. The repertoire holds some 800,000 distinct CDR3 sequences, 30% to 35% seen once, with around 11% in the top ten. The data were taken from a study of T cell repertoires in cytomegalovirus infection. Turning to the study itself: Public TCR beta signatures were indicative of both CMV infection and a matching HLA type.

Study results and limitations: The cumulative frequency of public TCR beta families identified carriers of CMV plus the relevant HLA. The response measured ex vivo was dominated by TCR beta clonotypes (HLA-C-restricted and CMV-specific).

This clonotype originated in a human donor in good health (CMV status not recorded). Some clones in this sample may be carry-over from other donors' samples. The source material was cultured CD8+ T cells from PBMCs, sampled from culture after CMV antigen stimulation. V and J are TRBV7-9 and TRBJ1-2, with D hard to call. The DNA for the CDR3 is TGTGCCAGCAGCTTTGACGCGAATAACTATGGCTACACCTTC. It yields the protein CASSFDANNYGYTF.